The 5 T cell receptor beta chains presented below share a single source sample, sequenced in a study of spatial heterogeneity in lung cancer (dated by TCRdb to between 2019 and 2020). Library creation used 5' RACE. For sequencing, a NextSeq 500 was employed. TCRdb reanalyzed the raw reads on its own, using fastp at Q25 for trimming and MiXCR for clone calling, and kept in-frame beta chains. Rows are unified per CDR3 protein, each entry keeping the most common DNA and genes. This sample gives roughly 79,000 distinct CDR3 sequences in total; around 7.8% of them show up just once. The top ten clones comprise 6.8% of the sample. In light of the paper, this sample's time point label describes: sample taken at primary tumor resection. The sequencing used PBMCs, collected at surgery. The receptors originated from a male donor with early-stage non-small cell lung cancer.

This clonotype was picked up a small number of times. The chain is built from TRBV5-6 and TRBJ1-1, with 9 bases fitting TRBD1. The CDR3 has 14 residues. CDR1 and CDR2 from the germline V gene are SGHDT and YYEEEE. V shed 0 bases and J 10 bases; nucleotides not matched to a gene: 7. CDR3 sequence (DNA): TGTGCCAGCAGCTTGGTGAGTTGGACAGGGGCAGCTTTCTTT. This sequence encodes CASSLVSWTGAAFF. Using reference TRBV5-6 and TRBJ1-1 for the parts outside the CDR3, the full variable domain is DAGVTQSPTHLIKTRGQQVTLRCSPKSGHDTVSWYQQALGQGPQFIFQYYEEEERQRGNFPDRFSGHQFPNYSSELNVNALLLGDSALYLCASSLVSWTGAAFFGQGTRLTVV.

This clonotype was observed many times. V and J are TRBV27 and TRBJ2-1; D remains unclear. V was clipped by 2 bases and J by 2 bases, with 10 bases between them. This CDR3 is 15 amino acids long. Germline V lookup: CDR1 MNHEY, CDR2 SMNVEV (reference sequence). As DNA, the CDR3 is TGTGCCAGCAGTTTAACGGACGTGGCCTACAATGAGCAGTTCTTC. Translation: CASSLTDVAYNEQFF.

At least ten counts were recorded for this clonotype. This chain joins TRBV3-1 and TRBJ2-7; D perhaps matches TRBD2 (5 bases). Germline CDR1 LGHDT, CDR2 YNNKEL (reference sequence). V gave up 9 bases and J gave up 0 bases, with 9 bases separating them. The CDR3 loop spans 12 amino acids. In nucleotides, the CDR3 is TGTGCCAGTGGGAGCAGCTCCTACGAGCAGTACTTC. Its protein product is CASGSSSYEQYF.

This clonotype was recorded at least ten times. The chain carries TRBV27 and TRBJ2-1, with 9 bases matching TRBD2. The length of the CDR3 is 16 residues. Germline-derived CDR1 and CDR2 are MNHEY and SMNVEV (reference sequence). The V and J ends lost 2 bases and 0 bases, in that order; junction bases with no gene match: 2. The DNA for the CDR3 is TGTGCCAGCAGTTTACGTAGCGGGAGCTCCTACAATGAGCAGTTCTTC. Its translation: CASSLRSGSSYNEQFF.

This clonotype occurred many times. The chain combines TRBV29-1 with TRBJ1-6; 8 nucleotides align to TRBD1. The germline V gene has CDR1 SQVTM and CDR2 ANQGSEA. The CDR3 is 13 amino acids. The V gene end was trimmed by 5 bases and the J gene end by 6 bases; junction bases not matched to a gene: 3. CDR3 loop: CSVQGASNSPLHF. The CDR3 nucleotides read TGCAGCGTTCAGGGGGCTAGTAATTCACCCCTCCACTTT.